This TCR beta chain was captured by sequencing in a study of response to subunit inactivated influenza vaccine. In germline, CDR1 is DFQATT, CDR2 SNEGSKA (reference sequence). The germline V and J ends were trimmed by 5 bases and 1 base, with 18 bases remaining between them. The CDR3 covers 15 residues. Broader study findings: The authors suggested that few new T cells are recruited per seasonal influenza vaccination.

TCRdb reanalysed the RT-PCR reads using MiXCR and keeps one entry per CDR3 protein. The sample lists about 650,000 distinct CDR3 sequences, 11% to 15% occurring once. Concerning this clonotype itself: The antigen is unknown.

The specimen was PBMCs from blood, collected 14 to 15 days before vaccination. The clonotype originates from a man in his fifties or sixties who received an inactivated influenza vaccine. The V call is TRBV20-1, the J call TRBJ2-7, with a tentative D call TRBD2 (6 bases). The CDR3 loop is CSAPPGVAESYEQYF. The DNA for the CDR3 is TGCAGTGCTCCCCCTGGGGTAGCGGAGTCCTACGAGCAGTACTTC.